The T cell receptor (beta chain) described here comes from a study of shared clonotypes between healthy human individuals. The study's findings and limits: When naive CD4 clonotypes were compared across a handful of donors, 5% to 5.5% were shared. An anticipated effect of sequencing depth on clonotype sharing among donors was recognized.

Comments on this clone: The antigen is not known.

Several immunoSEQ plates held equal portions of the genomic DNA taken from each subset. Measured with immunoSEQ multiplex PCR; TCRdb has only the in-frame clones, and not every one. The repertoire consists of about 2.1 million clones, with around 93% occurring once and the leading ten covering more than 1.5%. Cells designated naive CD8 were CD45RO-negative and were positively selected for CCR7, with terminally differentiated effector memory CD45RA+ cells excluded. The germline V gene has CDR1 ENHRY and CDR2 SYGVKD. This CDR3 has 13 residues. V was pared by 3 bases and J by 8 bases, with 13 bases between.

This TCR was recovered from a man aged 18 to 30 in good health. Some clones in this sample may be carry-over from other donors' samples. This chain joins TRBV10-3 and TRBJ1-2; D unclear. Input material: naive CD8+ T cells from PBMCs. CDR3 amino acids: CAISEGNLNGYTF. The CDR3 region has the DNA TGTGCCATCAGTGAAGGTAACCTCAACGGCTACACCTTC.